This entry lists 17 T cell receptor beta chains sequenced from one sample in a study of T cell responses to AZD1222 COVID-19 vaccine. TCRdb's table, derived via immunoSEQ multiplex PCR, lists solely in-frame clones and lacks some. The table includes more than 80,000 clones, 85% to 90% detected once. Source: peripheral blood, taken on day 0 of AZD1222 vaccination. These receptors originate from an adult in good health.

The genes are TRBV15 and TRBJ1-1; TRBD1 matches 7 bases. CDR1 and CDR2 (germline): LNHNV, YYDKDF (reference sequence). The CDR3 is made up of 15 amino acids. The junction had 3 bases not matched to a gene; V was cut back by 0 bases and J by 2 bases. CDR3 in DNA: TGTGCCACCAGCAGAGATAGGGGGCCCAACACTGAAGCTTTCTTT. Its protein product is CATSRDRGPNTEAFF.

This clone was detected only a few times. The V and J genes are TRBV7-9 and TRBJ2-7; D remains unclear. Germline CDR1 and CDR2: SEHNR and FQNEAQ (reference sequence). The CDR3 spans 12 residues. Trimming removed 5 bases from V and 0 bases from J, with 5 bases in between. In DNA, the CDR3 is TGTGCCAGCAGCCCCTTCTCCTACGAGCAGTACTTC. Encoded protein: CASSPFSYEQYF. Looking up the rest from reference TRBV7-9 and TRBJ2-7 gives the full variable domain: DTGVSQNPRHKITKRGQNVTFRCDPISEHNRLYWYRQTLGQGPEFLTYFQNEAQLEKSRLLSDRFSAERPKGSFSTLEIQRTEQGDSAMYLCASSPFSYEQYFGPGTRLTVT.

The genes are TRBV19 and TRBJ1-1; a possible D gene is TRBD1 (5 bases). From germline, CDR1 is LNHDA and CDR2 SQIVND (reference sequence). Trimming shortened V by 0 bases and J by 1 base, and 12 bases separated the two germline ends. This CDR3 contains 16 residues. CDR3 sequence: CASSIDLGPTNTEAFF. For the CDR3, the DNA is TGTGCCAGTAGTATAGATTTGGGGCCGACGAACACTGAAGCTTTCTTT.

The chain recombines TRBV7-2 with TRBJ2-1; 9 bases fit TRBD1. The CDR3 has 15 amino acids. With V trimmed by 5 bases and J by 2 bases, 4 bases remained unmatched. In germline, CDR1 is SGHTA, CDR2 FQGNSA. CDR3 bases: TGTGCCAGCAGCGACCGGGACAGGGCCTACAATGAGCAGTTCTTC. It is translated as CASSDRDRAYNEQFF.

This clone occurred once. This chain links TRBV19 with TRBJ1-1; no clear D gene. The CDR3 has 14 residues. Germline loops: CDR1 LNHDA, CDR2 SQIVND (reference sequence). Trimming removed 10 bases at V and 4 bases at J, with 19 bases between. The CDR3 spells CATLVRLPFTEAFF. CDR3 DNA: TGTGCCACCTTAGTCCGGTTACCCTTCACTGAAGCTTTCTTT.

The rearrangement links TRBV11-2 to TRBJ1-1, with D hard to call. The CDR3 is 14 residues long. Germline lookup yields CDR1 SGHAT and CDR2 FQNNGV. Trimming left V 2 bases short and J 2 bases short, with 9 bases between. CDR3 residues: CASSLWRLNTEAFF. CDR3 nucleotides: TGTGCCAGCAGCTTATGGAGATTAAACACTGAAGCTTTCTTT.

The rearrangement uses TRBV6-2 or TRBV6-3 and TRBJ2-7, with D hard to call. Germline V lookup: CDR1 MNHEY, CDR2 SVGEGT. The CDR3 totals 12 residues. The V and J ends lost 3 bases and 7 bases respectively, with 10 bases between them. CDR3 loop: CASSYDRWEQYF. CDR3 DNA: TGTGCCAGCAGTTATGACCGGTGGGAGCAGTACTTC.

This clone was observed a single time. V gene TRBV4-2 combines with J gene TRBJ2-1; 13 positions match TRBD2. V shed 3 bases and J 4 bases; nucleotides not matched to a gene: 3. The CDR3 runs 16 residues. Germline values: CDR1 LGHNA, CDR2 YNFKEQ. The CDR3 loop is CASSQGTSGIYNEQFF. CDR3 nucleotide sequence: TGTGCCAGCAGCCAGGGGACTAGCGGGATTTACAATGAGCAGTTCTTC.

The count of this clone is one. The chain has TRBV11-3 and TRBJ1-6, with TRBD1 matching 8 bases. In germline, CDR1 is SGHNT, CDR2 YENEEA. Unmatched junction bases numbered 7, after V lost 5 bases and J lost 10 bases. CDR3 length: 14 amino acids. CDR3 in amino acids: CASSRGQGGSPLHF. As DNA, the CDR3 is TGTGCCAGCAGCAGAGGACAGGGAGGCTCACCCCTCCACTTT.

The chain joins TRBV24-1 to TRBJ2-1; unclear D gene. Per the germline V gene, CDR1 is KGHDR and CDR2 is SFDVKD. Trimming left V 1 base short and J 15 bases short, with 12 bases between. This CDR3 has 12 amino acids. The CDR3 nucleotides read TGTGCCACCAGTGATTTTGGCCGGGTATGGTTCTTC. It specifies CATSDFGRVWFF.

J is TRBJ1-1 and V is TRBV18; 7 positions match TRBD1. The CDR3 loop spans 15 amino acids. Germline V gene sequence: CDR1 KGHSH, CDR2 LQKENI. Germline trimming cut 2 bases from V and 1 base from J; bases unmatched to any gene: 4. Here the CDR3 DNA reads TGTGCCAGCTCACCAGAGGGACAGTCGAACACTGAAGCTTTCTTT. This codes for CASSPEGQSNTEAFF.

This clone was recorded only once. The chain is built from TRBV6-6 and TRBJ2-7, with a possible D match to TRBD1 (6 bases). The CDR3 covers 12 residues. Germline lookup yields CDR1 MNHNY and CDR2 SVGAGI (reference sequence). V shed 5 bases and J shed 11 bases, with 16 bases lying between them. CDR3 sequence: CASSRQQGAEYF. The CDR3, as DNA: TGTGCCAGCAGTAGGCAACAGGGAGCTGAGTACTTC.

The chain joins TRBV5-1 to TRBJ2-7, with D tentatively TRBD1 (6 bases). CDR3 length: 15 amino acids. Trimming removed 6 bases from V and 7 bases from J, with 23 bases in between. In germline, CDR1 is SGHRS, CDR2 YFSETQ. CDR3 DNA sequence: TGCGCCAGCACGCCAGGGGCCCCCTTGAGGGGAGAGCAGTACTTC. Translated: CASTPGAPLRGEQYF.

This chain links TRBV19 with TRBJ1-1; no firm D call. The CDR3 is 15 amino acids. Germline CDR1 is LNHDA and CDR2 is SQIVND (reference sequence). V dropped 6 bases and J dropped 1 base, with 15 bases sitting between them. CDR3: CASSLSMWTNTEAFF. In nucleotides, the CDR3 is TGTGCCAGTAGCCTAAGTATGTGGACGAACACTGAAGCTTTCTTT.

This clone was observed a handful of times. The chain carries TRBV11-3 and TRBJ2-2, with TRBD1 matching 8 bases. With V trimmed by 6 bases and J by 4 bases, 7 bases remained unmatched. CDR3 length equals 15 residues. The V gene's germline CDR1 is SGHNT and CDR2 YENEEA. CDR3 in amino acids: CASRPGTGGTGELFF. The CDR3 DNA reads TGTGCCAGCAGACCCGGGACAGGAGGCACCGGGGAGCTGTTTTTT.

V is TRBV28 and J is TRBJ2-1, with D uncertain. Germline loops: CDR1 MDHEN, CDR2 SYDVKM. Trimming stripped 5 bases from V and 7 bases from J, with 12 bases between. This CDR3 region has 13 residues. CDR3 in amino acids: CASSPSVPNEQFF. CDR3 DNA: TGTGCCAGCAGTCCCTCGGTCCCAAATGAGCAGTTCTTC.

This chain joins TRBV15 and TRBJ2-4; D is undetermined. In germline, CDR1 is LNHNV, CDR2 YYDKDF (reference sequence). This CDR3 contains 13 residues. V was cut by 1 base and J by 3 bases, with 4 bases left in between. The CDR3 reads CATSRGDKNIQYF. The CDR3 coding sequence is TGTGCCACCAGCAGAGGGGACAAAAACATTCAGTACTTC.